The rows below give T cell receptor beta chains drawn from one sample of a study of beta chain features in type 1 diabetes. Using immunoSEQ multiplex PCR, the repertoire was profiled, and TCRdb retains in-frame clones only, with some absent. The table lists around 250,000 clones, approximately 25% of them singletons. Sequenced: naive CD4+ T cells from blood. All receptors come from a woman aged 30 to 39 with type 1 diabetes. The CDR3 runs from the conserved cysteine through the conserved F or W. Fields, in order: clone size, V gene, D gene, J gene, CDR3 DNA, CDR3 protein. D genes are given only for firm matches. Only part of the rows carry a size: once, few, many, or a class if the clone is expanded.

abundance: -
v_gene: TRBV7-3
d_gene: -
j_gene: TRBJ1-3
CDR3nt: TGTGCCAGCAGCACAGGCCCTGGAAACACCATATATTTT
CDR3aa: CASSTGPGNTIYF

abundance: -
v_gene: TRBV12-5
d_gene: TRBD2
j_gene: TRBJ2-3
CDR3nt: TGTGCTAGTGGTTTGGGATTAGCGGGAGGGTCGACAGATACGCAGTATTTT
CDR3aa: CASGLGLAGGSTDTQYF

abundance: few
v_gene: TRBV28
d_gene: TRBD1
j_gene: TRBJ2-7
CDR3nt: TGTGCCAGCACAGGGGGCGACAGGAGCTCCTACGAGCAGTACTTC
CDR3aa: CASTGGDRSSYEQYF

abundance: -
v_gene: TRBV27
d_gene: -
j_gene: TRBJ2-7
CDR3nt: TGTGCCAGCAGTCCCTCCCGGAGCCAGAGTAGCTCCTACGAGCAGTACTTC
CDR3aa: CASSPSRSQSSSYEQYF

abundance: few
v_gene: TRBV30
d_gene: TRBD1
j_gene: TRBJ1-2
CDR3nt: TGTGCCTGGAGTACGGACAGGGTCGGTGGCTACACCTTC
CDR3aa: CAWSTDRVGGYTF

abundance: -
v_gene: TRBV5-4
d_gene: -
j_gene: TRBJ1-2
CDR3nt: TGTGCCAGCAGCTTGGACAGGTTTTATGGCTACACCTTC
CDR3aa: CASSLDRFYGYTF

abundance: -
v_gene: TRBV9
d_gene: TRBD2
j_gene: TRBJ2-5
CDR3nt: TGTGCCAGCAGCGAGCTTGGGGCTAGCGGAGGGGAGACCCAGTACTTC
CDR3aa: CASSELGASGGETQYF

abundance: -
v_gene: TRBV29-1
d_gene: TRBD1
j_gene: TRBJ1-2
CDR3nt: TGCAGCGTAGGGACAGGGCGGAGATATGGCTACACCTTC
CDR3aa: CSVGTGRRYGYTF

abundance: -
v_gene: TRBV28
d_gene: -
j_gene: TRBJ2-7
CDR3nt: TGTGCCAGCATGCGGGATTCCTACGAGCAGTACTTC
CDR3aa: CASMRDSYEQYF

abundance: few
v_gene: TRBV11-2
d_gene: -
j_gene: TRBJ2-3
CDR3nt: TGTGCCAGCAGCCCAGGACTTATCACAGATACGCAGTATTTT
CDR3aa: CASSPGLITDTQYF

abundance: few
v_gene: TRBV25-1
d_gene: -
j_gene: TRBJ2-1
CDR3nt: TGTGCCAGCAGTGATGTCTATTCCTACAATGAGCAGTTCTTC
CDR3aa: CASSDVYSYNEQFF

abundance: -
v_gene: TRBV20-1
d_gene: -
j_gene: TRBJ2-5
CDR3nt: TGCAGTGCTAGAGAGAGGGAGACCCAGTACTTC
CDR3aa: CSARERETQYF

abundance: few
v_gene: TRBV19
d_gene: -
j_gene: TRBJ1-5
CDR3nt: TGTGCCAGTATTTCAAAGGGGAATCAGCCCCAGCATTTT
CDR3aa: CASISKGNQPQHF

abundance: once
v_gene: TRBV2
d_gene: -
j_gene: TRBJ1-1
CDR3nt: TGTGCCAGCAGTGAAGCGGCAGGGACTGAAGCTTTCTTT
CDR3aa: CASSEAAGTEAFF

abundance: -
v_gene: TRBV29-1
d_gene: -
j_gene: TRBJ1-2
CDR3nt: TGCAGCGTTGACCCCCGTCCCGGGTATGGCTACACCTTC
CDR3aa: CSVDPRPGYGYTF

abundance: few
v_gene: TRBV19
d_gene: -
j_gene: TRBJ2-3
CDR3nt: TGTGCCAGTAGTATAGGGCGGGGCACAGATACGCAGTATTTT
CDR3aa: CASSIGRGTDTQYF

abundance: few
v_gene: TRBV2
d_gene: TRBD1
j_gene: TRBJ1-2
CDR3nt: TGTGCCAGCACAGAAATACAGGGGGCAGGTGGCTACACCTTC
CDR3aa: CASTEIQGAGGYTF

abundance: few
v_gene: TRBV29-1
d_gene: -
j_gene: TRBJ2-2
CDR3nt: TGCAGCGTACGACAGACGAACACCGGGGAGCTGTTTTTT
CDR3aa: CSVRQTNTGELFF

abundance: -
v_gene: TRBV10-3
d_gene: TRBD2
j_gene: TRBJ2-7
CDR3nt: TGTGCCATCAGTCTCAAACCCGGGACTAGCGGCGTCTACGAGCAGTACTTC
CDR3aa: CAISLKPGTSGVYEQYF

abundance: -
v_gene: TRBV28
d_gene: -
j_gene: TRBJ2-7
CDR3nt: TGTGCCAGCAGTTCCGGCGACCTCTCAGGCGCCTACGAGCAGTACTTC
CDR3aa: CASSSGDLSGAYEQYF

abundance: few
v_gene: TRBV2
d_gene: TRBD1
j_gene: TRBJ2-1
CDR3nt: TGTGCCAGCAGTGAAGGGGGACAGGGCGGGCATGAGCAGTTCTTC
CDR3aa: CASSEGGQGGHEQFF

abundance: few
v_gene: TRBV5-1
d_gene: -
j_gene: TRBJ1-1
CDR3nt: TGCGCCAGCAGCTTCCGGACAGACCCGACCACTGAAGCTTTCTTT
CDR3aa: CASSFRTDPTTEAFF

abundance: few
v_gene: TRBV6-6
d_gene: TRBD2
j_gene: TRBJ2-2
CDR3nt: TGTGCCAGCAGATCCCCCGGGACTAGGACCGGGGAGCTGTTTTTT
CDR3aa: CASRSPGTRTGELFF

abundance: few
v_gene: TRBV7-9
d_gene: -
j_gene: TRBJ2-5
CDR3nt: TGTGCCAGCCACCCGGGGGTGCGAGAGACCCAGTACTTC
CDR3aa: CASHPGVRETQYF

abundance: -
v_gene: TRBV27
d_gene: -
j_gene: TRBJ1-1
CDR3nt: TGTGCCAGCAGTCGAACAGGGACCACTGAAGCTTTCTTT
CDR3aa: CASSRTGTTEAFF

abundance: few
v_gene: TRBV9
d_gene: TRBD1
j_gene: TRBJ1-2
CDR3nt: TGTGCCAGCGGAACAGGGGGCGATGGCTACACCTTC
CDR3aa: CASGTGGDGYTF